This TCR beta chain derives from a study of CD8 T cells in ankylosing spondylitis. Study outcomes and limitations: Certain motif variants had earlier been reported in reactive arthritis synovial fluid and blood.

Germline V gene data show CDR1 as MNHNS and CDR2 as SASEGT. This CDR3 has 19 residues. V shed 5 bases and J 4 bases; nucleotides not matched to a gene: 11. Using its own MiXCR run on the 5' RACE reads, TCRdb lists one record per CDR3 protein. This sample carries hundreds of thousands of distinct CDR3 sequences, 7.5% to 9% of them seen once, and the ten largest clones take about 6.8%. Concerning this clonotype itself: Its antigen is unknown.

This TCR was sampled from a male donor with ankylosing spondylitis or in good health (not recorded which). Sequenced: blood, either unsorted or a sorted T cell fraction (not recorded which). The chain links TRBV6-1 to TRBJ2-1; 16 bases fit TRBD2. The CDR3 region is CASSRRGTSGGAGYNEQFF. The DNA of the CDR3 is TGTGCCAGCAGTCGAAGAGGGACTAGCGGGGGGGCAGGGTACAATGAGCAGTTCTTC.